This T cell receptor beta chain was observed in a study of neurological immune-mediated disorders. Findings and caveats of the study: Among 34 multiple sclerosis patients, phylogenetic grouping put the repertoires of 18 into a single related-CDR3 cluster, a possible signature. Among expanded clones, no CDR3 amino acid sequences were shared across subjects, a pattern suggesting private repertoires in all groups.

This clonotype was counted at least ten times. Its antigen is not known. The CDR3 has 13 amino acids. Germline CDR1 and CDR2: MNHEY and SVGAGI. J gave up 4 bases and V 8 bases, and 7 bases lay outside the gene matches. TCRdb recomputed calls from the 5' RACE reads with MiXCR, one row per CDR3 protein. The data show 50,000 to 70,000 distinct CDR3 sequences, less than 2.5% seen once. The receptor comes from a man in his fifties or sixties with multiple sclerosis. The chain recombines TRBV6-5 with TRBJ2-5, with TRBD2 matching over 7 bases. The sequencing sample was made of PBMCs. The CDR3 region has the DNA TGTGCCAGCGGGCGACTAGCTGTAGAGACCCAGTACTTC. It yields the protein CASGRLAVETQYF.